A selection of T cell receptor beta chains follows, all from one sample in a study of CD8 T cells in Susac syndrome. TCRdb ran MiXCR on the immunoSEQ multiplex PCR reads and lists one entry per CDR3 protein. The profile shows 100,000 to 150,000 distinct CDR3 sequences, just under 95% of them singletons. Sequencing was done on a sample of CD8+ T cells from PBMCs. Receptor source: a human donor with Susac syndrome. CDR3s include the opening cysteine and the closing phenylalanine or tryptophan. D genes are given only for firm matches. Size values are once, few and many counts, or a class for expanded clones, and some rows have none.

NA NA TRBJ2-5 TRBV9 CASSVDGGSGETQYF TGTGCCAGCAGCGTAGATGGGGGGTCGGGTGAGACCCAGTACTTC
NA TRBD2 TRBJ2-6 TRBV4-3 CASSPVDAGVPAGANVLTF TGCGCCAGCAGCCCCGTTGATGCGGGAGTACCAGCTGGGGCCAACGTCCTGACTTTC
once NA TRBJ1-2 TRBV9 CASSPWDTQQFGYGYTF TGTGCCAGCAGCCCTTGGGACACCCAACAATTTGGCTATGGCTACACCTTC
NA NA TRBJ2-1 TRBV5-6 CASSLGGADHYNEQFF TGTGCCAGCAGCTTGGGTGGGGCGGATCACTACAATGAGCAGTTCTTC
NA NA TRBJ1-2 TRBV30 CAWSQTWGDGYTF TGTGCCTGGAGTCAGACCTGGGGGGATGGCTACACCTTC
NA NA TRBJ2-3 TRBV20-1 CSARGPRTDTQYF TGCAGTGCTAGGGGGCCTCGCACAGATACGCAGTATTTT
NA NA TRBJ1-1 TRBV6-5 CASNPTGNTEAFF TGTGCCAGCAACCCGACAGGGAACACTGAAGCTTTCTTT
NA TRBD1 TRBJ2-7 TRBV4-3 CASSPGTGSPEQYF TGCGCCAGCAGCCCCGGGACAGGGTCCCCCGAGCAGTACTTC
NA NA TRBJ2-1 TRBV28 CASTAGQGDEQFF TGTGCCAGCACGGCCGGCCAAGGGGATGAGCAGTTCTTC
NA NA TRBJ2-1 TRBV6-4 CASSGGVGAGEQFF TGTGCCAGCAGTGGGGGGGTCGGGGCCGGTGAGCAGTTCTTC
once NA TRBJ2-1 TRBV4-1 CASSQEGGYEQFF TGCGCCAGCAGCCAAGAAGGCGGGTATGAGCAGTTCTTC
NA NA TRBJ1-2 TRBV3-1 CASSQDLTGYGYTF TGTGCCAGCAGCCAAGATCTCACTGGCTATGGCTACACCTTC
NA NA TRBJ2-3 TRBV28 CASSLGATSTDTQYF TGTGCCAGCAGCCTCGGGGCAACGAGCACAGATACGCAGTATTTT
few NA TRBJ1-2 TRBV4-1 CASSPSQGNYGYTF TGCGCCAGCAGCCCTTCGCAGGGTAACTATGGCTACACCTTC
NA NA TRBJ2-2 TRBV5-1 CASSSRTVDTGELFF TGCGCCAGCAGCTCGAGGACAGTCGACACCGGGGAGCTGTTTTTT
NA TRBD2 TRBJ2-7 TRBV19 CASSTLAGDTYEQYF TGTGCCAGTAGTACTTTAGCGGGAGATACCTACGAGCAGTACTTC
NA TRBD1 TRBJ2-2 TRBV30 CAWSTGRGTGELFF TGTGCCTGGTCGACAGGGAGAGGCACCGGGGAGCTGTTTTTT
NA NA TRBJ2-7 TRBV4-1 CASSQGRAGIGEQYF TGCGCCAGCAGCCAAGGCAGGGCTGGGATTGGCGAGCAGTACTTC
NA NA TRBJ1-2 TRBV5-1 CASSFGVVGIGGNYGYTF TGCGCCAGCAGCTTCGGAGTTGTGGGAATCGGAGGTAACTATGGCTACACCTTC
NA NA TRBJ1-1 TRBV30 CAWNQGAPEAFF TGTGCCTGGAACCAGGGAGCCCCTGAAGCTTTCTTT
few NA TRBJ2-3 TRBV12-3/TRBV12-4 CASSLADTQYF TGTGCCAGCAGTTTAGCGGATACGCAGTATTTT
NA NA TRBJ2-7 TRBV9 CASSVGGYEQYF TGTGCCAGCAGCGTAGGGGGGTACGAGCAGTACTTC
few TRBD1 TRBJ1-2 TRBV28 CASSLGQGADYGYTF TGTGCCAGCAGTTTGGGACAGGGGGCGGACTATGGCTACACCTTC
few NA TRBJ1-1 TRBV6-4 CASSERENTEAFF TGTGCCAGCAGCGAAAGGGAGAACACTGAAGCTTTCTTT
NA NA TRBJ2-1 TRBV7-6 CASSWHRDNEQFF TGTGCCAGCAGCTGGCACAGGGACAATGAGCAGTTCTTC
once NA TRBJ1-5 TRBV3-1 CASSHVDSNQPQHF TGTGCCAGCAGCCACGTAGATAGCAATCAGCCCCAGCATTTT
NA TRBD2 TRBJ2-1 TRBV30 CAWKGLAGKQFF TGTGCCTGGAAGGGACTAGCGGGAAAGCAGTTCTTC
NA NA TRBJ2-7 TRBV6-5 CASSDGTFIEQYF TGTGCCAGCAGTGATGGGACCTTCATCGAGCAGTACTTC
NA TRBD2 TRBJ2-1 TRBV20-1 CSARGDYNNEQFF TGCAGTGCTAGGGGGGACTACAACAATGAGCAGTTCTTC
NA NA TRBJ2-7 TRBV5-1 CASSLSYGTYEQYF TGCGCCAGCAGCTTGAGCTACGGGACCTACGAGCAGTACTTC
NA NA TRBJ2-3 TRBV4-3 CASSQYTERITDTQYF TGCGCCAGCAGCCAATATACAGAACGGATCACAGATACGCAGTATTTT
NA NA TRBJ2-1 TRBV12-5 CASGLALGGLPTMLEQFF TGTGCTAGTGGTTTGGCCCTCGGTGGACTACCAACAATGCTTGAGCAGTTCTTC
once NA TRBJ1-2 TRBV12-3/TRBV12-4 CASTNPRDRGYGYTF TGTGCCAGCACCAATCCCAGGGATAGAGGCTATGGCTACACCTTC
NA NA TRBJ2-7 TRBV30 CAWDPGRSYEQYF TGTGCCTGGGACCCGGGACGGTCCTACGAGCAGTACTTC
NA NA TRBJ2-7 TRBV30 CAWSTPGRSSYEQYF TGTGCCTGGAGTACCCCAGGACGGTCCTCCTACGAGCAGTACTTC
NA NA TRBJ2-7 TRBV20-1 CSARAGRGFYEQYF TGCAGTGCTAGAGCGGGCAGGGGATTCTACGAGCAGTACTTC
NA TRBD1 TRBJ2-1 TRBV20-1 CSARGDRGIDEQFF TGCAGTGCGAGGGGGGACAGGGGAATTGATGAGCAGTTCTTC
NA NA TRBJ1-6 TRBV2 CASSNNMDSSSNSPLHF TGTGCCAGCAGTAACAACATGGACAGTTCCTCTAATTCACCCCTCCACTTT
NA NA TRBJ2-7 TRBV25-1 CASAKGTGYEQYF TGTGCCAGCGCCAAAGGGACGGGATACGAGCAGTACTTC
NA NA TRBJ2-1 TRBV4-3 CASSQEGWSYNEQFF TGCGCCAGCAGCCAAGAGGGGTGGTCCTACAATGAGCAGTTCTTC
NA NA TRBJ2-2 TRBV12-3/TRBV12-4 CASSFPQGGAGELFF TGTGCCAGCAGTTTCCCCCAGGGGGGCGCCGGGGAGCTGTTTTTT
NA NA TRBJ1-2 TRBV2 CASSETGGPYGYTF TGTGCCAGCAGTGAGACAGGCGGGCCCTATGGCTACACCTTC
NA NA TRBJ2-1 TRBV25-1 CASSESALQFF TGTGCCAGCAGTGAATCAGCGCTGCAGTTCTTC
NA NA TRBJ2-2 TRBV7-9 CASRPQGADTGELFF TGTGCCAGCAGACCACAGGGTGCCGACACCGGGGAGCTGTTTTTT
NA NA TRBJ1-1 TRBV27 CASRGLEAFF TGTGCCAGCAGAGGGCTTGAAGCTTTCTTT
NA NA TRBJ1-1 TRBV6-5 CASSYSDNTEAFF TGTGCCAGCAGTTACTCAGATAACACTGAAGCTTTCTTT
NA NA TRBJ1-1 TRBV9 CASSVNPDRSEAFF TGTGCCAGCAGCGTAAACCCCGACAGGTCTGAAGCTTTCTTT
NA TRBD2 TRBJ2-7 TRBV5-1 CASAWLAGGTYEQYF TGCGCCAGCGCTTGGCTAGCGGGGGGAACCTACGAGCAGTACTTC
NA NA TRBJ2-3 TRBV20-1 CSARQGGAADTQYF TGCAGTGCCCGTCAGGGCGGGGCCGCAGATACGCAGTATTTT
NA TRBD1 TRBJ1-6 TRBV6-1 CASSEEPGQGGSPLHF TGTGCCAGCAGTGAAGAACCGGGACAGGGTGGCTCACCCCTCCACTTT
NA NA TRBJ2-7 TRBV28 CASSEALGYEQYF TGTGCCAGCAGCGAGGCTCTCGGATACGAGCAGTACTTC